Included here is one T cell receptor beta chain sequence, with context. The data belong to a study of blood T cell repertoires in COVID-19. The table came from immunoSEQ multiplex PCR; TCRdb's copy has only in-frame clones and leaves some out. The table lists about 250,000 clones, around nine tenths of them singletons. Germline V gene data show CDR1 as KGHSH and CDR2 as LQKENI. Losses at the gene ends were 3 bases for V and 6 bases for J; bases not matched to a gene: 10. The CDR3 length is 15 residues. This clonotype was sampled from a woman aged 55-70 years who had recovered from COVID-19. Sequenced input: peripheral blood. The chain links TRBV18 to TRBJ1-1; 7 nucleotides match TRBD1. This chain's CDR3 is CASSPKTGSGAEAFF. The CDR3 DNA reads TGTGCCAGCTCACCCAAGACAGGGTCGGGGGCTGAAGCTTTCTTT.